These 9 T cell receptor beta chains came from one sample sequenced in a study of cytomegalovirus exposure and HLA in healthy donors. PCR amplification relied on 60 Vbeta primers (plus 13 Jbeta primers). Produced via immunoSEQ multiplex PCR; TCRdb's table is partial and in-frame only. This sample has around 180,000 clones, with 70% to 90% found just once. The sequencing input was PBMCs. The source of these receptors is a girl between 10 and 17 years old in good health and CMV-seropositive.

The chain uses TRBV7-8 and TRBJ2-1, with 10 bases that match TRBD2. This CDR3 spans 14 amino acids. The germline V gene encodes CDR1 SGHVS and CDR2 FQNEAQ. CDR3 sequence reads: CATASGGAGNEQFF. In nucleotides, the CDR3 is TGTGCAACGGCCAGCGGGGGGGCAGGAAATGAGCAGTTCTTC.

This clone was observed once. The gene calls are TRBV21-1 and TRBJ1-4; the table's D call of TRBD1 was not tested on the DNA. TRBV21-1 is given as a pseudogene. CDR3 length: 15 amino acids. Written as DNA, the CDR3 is TGTGCCAGCAGCAAGGTTAAGGGGCTTAATGAAAAACTGTTTTTT. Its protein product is CASSKVKGLNEKLFF.

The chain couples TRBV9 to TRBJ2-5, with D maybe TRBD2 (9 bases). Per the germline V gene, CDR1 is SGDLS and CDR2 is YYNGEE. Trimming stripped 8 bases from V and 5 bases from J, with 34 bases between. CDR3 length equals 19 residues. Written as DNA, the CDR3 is TGTGCCAGGAGGTCGATCCAACTTAGCGGGGGCCACAGGGGGGAGACCCAGTACTTC. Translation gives CARRSIQLSGGHRGETQYF.

Here the CDR3 DNA reads TGCGCCAGCAGCGGCACCGGGACAGGGGGGTTATACACTGAAGCTTTCTTT. This translates into CASSGTGTGGLYTEAFF. The chain recombines TRBV5-1 with TRBJ1-1; 11 positions agree with TRBD1. V lost 4 bases to trimming and J lost 3 bases; unmatched junction nucleotides: 11. Germline V gene sequence: CDR1 SGHRS, CDR2 YFSETQ. The CDR3 is 17 residues long.

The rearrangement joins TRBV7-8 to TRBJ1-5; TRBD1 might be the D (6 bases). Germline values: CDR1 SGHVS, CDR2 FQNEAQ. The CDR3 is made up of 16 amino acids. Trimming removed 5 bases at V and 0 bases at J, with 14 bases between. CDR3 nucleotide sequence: TGTGCCAGCAGCCTAGGGGGGACTAATAGCAATCAGCCCCAGCATTTT. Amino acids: CASSLGGTNSNQPQHF.

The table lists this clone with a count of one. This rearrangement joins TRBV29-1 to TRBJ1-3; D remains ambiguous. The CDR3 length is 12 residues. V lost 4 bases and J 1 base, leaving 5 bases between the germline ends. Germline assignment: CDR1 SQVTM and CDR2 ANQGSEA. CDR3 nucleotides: TGCAGCGTTGGAGGGTCTGGAAACACCATATATTTT. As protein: CSVGGSGNTIYF. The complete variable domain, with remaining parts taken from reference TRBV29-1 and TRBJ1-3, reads SAVISQKPSRDICQRGTSLTIQCQVDSQVTMMFWYRQQPGQSLTLIATANQGSEATYESGFVIDKFPISRPNLTFSTLTVSNMSPEDSSIYLCSVGGSGNTIYFGEGSWLTVV.

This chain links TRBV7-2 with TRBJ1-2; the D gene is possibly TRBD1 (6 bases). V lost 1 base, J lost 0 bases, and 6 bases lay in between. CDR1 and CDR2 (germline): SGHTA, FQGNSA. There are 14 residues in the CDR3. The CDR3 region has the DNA TGTGCCAGCAGCTTAGGACAGGCTAACTATGGCTACACCTTC. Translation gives CASSLGQANYGYTF.

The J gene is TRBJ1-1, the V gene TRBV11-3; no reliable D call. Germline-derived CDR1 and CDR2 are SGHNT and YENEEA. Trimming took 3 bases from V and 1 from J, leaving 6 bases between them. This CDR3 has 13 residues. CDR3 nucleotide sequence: TGTGCCAGCAGCTTGGCGGGGAACACTGAAGCTTTCTTT. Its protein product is CASSLAGNTEAFF.

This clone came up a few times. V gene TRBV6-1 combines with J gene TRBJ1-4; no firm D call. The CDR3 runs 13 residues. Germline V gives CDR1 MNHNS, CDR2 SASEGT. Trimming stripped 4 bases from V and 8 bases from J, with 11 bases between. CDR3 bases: TGTGCCAGCAGTGGACCAGGAAGAGAAAAACTGTTTTTT. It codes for CASSGPGREKLFF.